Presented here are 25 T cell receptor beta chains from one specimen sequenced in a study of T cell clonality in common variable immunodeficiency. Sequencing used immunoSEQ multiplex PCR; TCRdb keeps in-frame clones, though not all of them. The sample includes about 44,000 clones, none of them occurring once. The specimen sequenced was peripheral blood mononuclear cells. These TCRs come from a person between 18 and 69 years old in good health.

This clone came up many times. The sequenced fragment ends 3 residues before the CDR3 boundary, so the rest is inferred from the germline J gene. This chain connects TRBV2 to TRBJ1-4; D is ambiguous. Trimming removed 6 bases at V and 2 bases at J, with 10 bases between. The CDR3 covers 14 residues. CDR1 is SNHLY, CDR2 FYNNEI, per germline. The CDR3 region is CASRSTWTNEKLFF. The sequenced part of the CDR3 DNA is TGTGCCAGCAGGTCAACATGGACTAATGAAAAA.

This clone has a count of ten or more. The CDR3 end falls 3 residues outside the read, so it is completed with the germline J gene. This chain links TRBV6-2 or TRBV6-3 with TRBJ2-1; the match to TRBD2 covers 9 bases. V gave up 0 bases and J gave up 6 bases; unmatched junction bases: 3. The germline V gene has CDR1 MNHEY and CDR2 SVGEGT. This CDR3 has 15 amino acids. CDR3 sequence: CASSYSGSGGNEQFF. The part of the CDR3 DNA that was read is TGTGCCAGCAGTTACTCGGGTAGCGGGGGCAATGAG.

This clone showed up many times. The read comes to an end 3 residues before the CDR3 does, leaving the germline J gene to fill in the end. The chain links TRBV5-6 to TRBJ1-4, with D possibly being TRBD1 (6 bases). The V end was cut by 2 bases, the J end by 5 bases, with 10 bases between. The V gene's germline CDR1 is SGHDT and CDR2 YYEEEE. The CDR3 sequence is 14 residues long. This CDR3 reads CASSLGGPNEKLFF. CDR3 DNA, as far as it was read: TGTGCCAGCAGCTTAGGGGGACCCAATGAAAAA.

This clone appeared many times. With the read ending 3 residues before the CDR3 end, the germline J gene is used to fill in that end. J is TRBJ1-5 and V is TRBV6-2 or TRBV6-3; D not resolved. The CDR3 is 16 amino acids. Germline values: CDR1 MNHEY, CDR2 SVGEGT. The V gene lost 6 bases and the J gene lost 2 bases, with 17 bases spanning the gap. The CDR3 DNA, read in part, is TGTGCCAGCAGCAAAGGCCGAGCGGGCGGCAATCAGCCC. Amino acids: CASSKGRAGGNQP. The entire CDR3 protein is CASSKGRAGGNQPQHF.

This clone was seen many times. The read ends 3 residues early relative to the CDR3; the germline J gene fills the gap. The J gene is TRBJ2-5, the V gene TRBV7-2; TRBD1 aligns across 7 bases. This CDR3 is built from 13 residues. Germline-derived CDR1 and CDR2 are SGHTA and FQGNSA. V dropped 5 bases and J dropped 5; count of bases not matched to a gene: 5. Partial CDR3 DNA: TGTGCCAGCAGCAGAGACAGGGCCGAGACC. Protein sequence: CASSRDRAET. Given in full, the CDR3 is CASSRDRAETQYF.

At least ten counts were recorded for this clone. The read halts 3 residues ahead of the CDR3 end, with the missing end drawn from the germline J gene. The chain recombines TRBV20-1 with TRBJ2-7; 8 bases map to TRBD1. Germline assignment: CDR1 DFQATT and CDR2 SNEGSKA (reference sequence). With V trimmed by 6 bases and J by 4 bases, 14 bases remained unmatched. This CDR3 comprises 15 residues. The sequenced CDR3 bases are TGCAGTGCGCAGGGGTACCGGGACAGGACTTACGAG. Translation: CSAQGYRDRTYE. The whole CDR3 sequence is CSAQGYRDRTYEQYF.

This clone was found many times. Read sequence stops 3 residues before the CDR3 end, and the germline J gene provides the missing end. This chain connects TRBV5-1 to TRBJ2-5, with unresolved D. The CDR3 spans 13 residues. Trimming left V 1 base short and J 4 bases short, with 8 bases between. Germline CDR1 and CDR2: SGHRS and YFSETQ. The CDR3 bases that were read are TGCGCCAGCAGCTTGTTGTTTCGAGAGACC. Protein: CASSLLFRET. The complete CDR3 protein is CASSLLFRETQYF.

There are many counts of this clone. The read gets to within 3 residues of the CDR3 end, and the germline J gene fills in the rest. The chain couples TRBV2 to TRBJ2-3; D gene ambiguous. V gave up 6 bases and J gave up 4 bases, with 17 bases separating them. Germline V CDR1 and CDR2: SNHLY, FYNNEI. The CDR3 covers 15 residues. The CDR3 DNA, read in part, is TGTGCCAGCAGCGACGGGTCGAACCGGGCAGATACG. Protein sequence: CASSDGSNRADT. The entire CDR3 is CASSDGSNRADTQYF.

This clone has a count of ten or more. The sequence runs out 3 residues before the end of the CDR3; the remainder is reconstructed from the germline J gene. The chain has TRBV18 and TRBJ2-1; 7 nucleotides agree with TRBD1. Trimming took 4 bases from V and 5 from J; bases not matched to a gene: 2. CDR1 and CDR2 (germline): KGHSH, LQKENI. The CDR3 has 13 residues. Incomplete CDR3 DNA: TGTGCCAGCTCACGGGACAGAAACAATGAG. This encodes CASSRDRNNE. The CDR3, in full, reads CASSRDRNNEQFF.

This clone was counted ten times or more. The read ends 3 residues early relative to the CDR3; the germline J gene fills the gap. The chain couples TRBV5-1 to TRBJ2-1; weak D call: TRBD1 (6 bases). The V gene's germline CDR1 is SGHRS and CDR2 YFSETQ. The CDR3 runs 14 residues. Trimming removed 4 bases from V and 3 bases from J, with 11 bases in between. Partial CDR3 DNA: TGCGCCAGCAGCGGGGACACTATCTACAATGAG. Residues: CASSGDTIYNE. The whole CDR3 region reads CASSGDTIYNEQFF.

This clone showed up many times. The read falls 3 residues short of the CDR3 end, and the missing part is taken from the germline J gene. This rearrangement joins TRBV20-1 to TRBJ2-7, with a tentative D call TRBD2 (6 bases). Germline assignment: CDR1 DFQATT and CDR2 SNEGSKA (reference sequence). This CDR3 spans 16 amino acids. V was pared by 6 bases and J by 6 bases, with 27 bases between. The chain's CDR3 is CSAPRVRTTYTGEQYF. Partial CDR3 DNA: TGCAGTGCCCCGAGAGTTCGGACTACCTATACGGGCGAG.

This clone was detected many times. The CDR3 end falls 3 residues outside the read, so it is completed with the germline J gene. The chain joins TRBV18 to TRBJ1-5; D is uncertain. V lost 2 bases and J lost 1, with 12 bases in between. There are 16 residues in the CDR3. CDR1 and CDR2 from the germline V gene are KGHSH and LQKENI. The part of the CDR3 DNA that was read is TGTGCCAGCTCACCATTCGGGGATACCAGCAATCAGCCC. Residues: CASSPFGDTSNQP. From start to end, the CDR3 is CASSPFGDTSNQPQHF.

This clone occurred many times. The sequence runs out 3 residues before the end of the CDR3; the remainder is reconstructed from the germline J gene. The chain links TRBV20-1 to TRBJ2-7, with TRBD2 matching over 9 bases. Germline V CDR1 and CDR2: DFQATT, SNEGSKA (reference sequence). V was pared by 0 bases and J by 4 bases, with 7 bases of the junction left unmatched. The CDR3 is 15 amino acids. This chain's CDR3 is CSARDTAGGLYEQYF. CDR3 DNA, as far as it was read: TGCAGTGCTAGAGATACAGCGGGAGGACTATACGAG.

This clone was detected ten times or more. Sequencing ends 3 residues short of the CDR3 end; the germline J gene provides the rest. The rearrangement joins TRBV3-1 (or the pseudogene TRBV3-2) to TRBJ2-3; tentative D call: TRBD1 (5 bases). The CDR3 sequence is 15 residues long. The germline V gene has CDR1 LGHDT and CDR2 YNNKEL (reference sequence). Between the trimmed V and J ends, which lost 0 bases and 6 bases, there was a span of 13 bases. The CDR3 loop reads CASSQDYWAGDTQYF. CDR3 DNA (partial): TGTGCCAGCAGCCAAGATTATTGGGCAGGGGATACG.

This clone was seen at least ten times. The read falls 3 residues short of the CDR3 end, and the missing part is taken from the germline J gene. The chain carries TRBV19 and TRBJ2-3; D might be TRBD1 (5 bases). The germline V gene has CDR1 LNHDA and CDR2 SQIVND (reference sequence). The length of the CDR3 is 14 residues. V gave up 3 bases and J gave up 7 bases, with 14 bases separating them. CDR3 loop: CASSIQGSAHTQYF. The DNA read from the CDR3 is TGTGCCAGTAGTATTCAGGGATCGGCCCATACG.

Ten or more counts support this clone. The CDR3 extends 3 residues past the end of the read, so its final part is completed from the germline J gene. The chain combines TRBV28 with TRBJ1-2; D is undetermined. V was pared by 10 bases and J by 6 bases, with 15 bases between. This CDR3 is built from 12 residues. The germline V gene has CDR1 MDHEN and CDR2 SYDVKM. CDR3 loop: CATPEGGHGYTF. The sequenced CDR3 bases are TGTGCCACCCCTGAGGGCGGGCATGGC.

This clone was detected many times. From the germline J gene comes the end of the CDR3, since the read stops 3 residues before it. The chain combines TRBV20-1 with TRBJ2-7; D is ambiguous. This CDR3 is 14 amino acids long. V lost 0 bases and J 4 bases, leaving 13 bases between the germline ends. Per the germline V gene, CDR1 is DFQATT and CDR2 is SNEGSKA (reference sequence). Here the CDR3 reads CSARDASRPYEQYF. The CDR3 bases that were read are TGCAGTGCTAGAGATGCGAGCCGCCCTTACGAG.

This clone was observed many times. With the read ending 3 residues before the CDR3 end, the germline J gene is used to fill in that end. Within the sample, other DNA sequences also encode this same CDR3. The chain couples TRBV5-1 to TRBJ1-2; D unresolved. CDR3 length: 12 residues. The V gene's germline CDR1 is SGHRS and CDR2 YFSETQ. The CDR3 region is CASSLDASGYTF. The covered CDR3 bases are TGCGCCAGCAGCTTGGATGCGAGCGGC.

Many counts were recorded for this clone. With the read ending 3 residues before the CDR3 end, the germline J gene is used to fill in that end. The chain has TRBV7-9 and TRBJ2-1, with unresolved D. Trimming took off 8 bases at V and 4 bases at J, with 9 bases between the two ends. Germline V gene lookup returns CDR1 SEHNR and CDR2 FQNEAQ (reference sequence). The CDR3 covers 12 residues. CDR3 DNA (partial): TGTGCCAGCTCGACTTTTTACAATGAG. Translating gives CASSTFYNE. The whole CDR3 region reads CASSTFYNEQFF.

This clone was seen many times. CDR3 sequence: CASSEQGAEAFF. CDR3 DNA (partial): TGTGCCAGCAGTGAACAGGGAGCGGAA. The chain links TRBV2 to TRBJ1-1; possible D gene TRBD1, 5 bases. The DNA ends 3 residues before the CDR3 does, and the rest of the CDR3 is filled in from the germline J gene. There are 12 residues in the CDR3. Germline V gene data show CDR1 as SNHLY and CDR2 as FYNNEI.

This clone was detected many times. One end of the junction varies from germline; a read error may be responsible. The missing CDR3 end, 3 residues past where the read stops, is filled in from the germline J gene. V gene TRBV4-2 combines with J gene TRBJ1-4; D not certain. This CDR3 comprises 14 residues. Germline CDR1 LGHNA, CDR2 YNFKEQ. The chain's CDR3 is CASSQDLVTEKLFF. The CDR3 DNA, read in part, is TGCGCCAGCAGCCAAGATTTAGTAACTGAAAAA.

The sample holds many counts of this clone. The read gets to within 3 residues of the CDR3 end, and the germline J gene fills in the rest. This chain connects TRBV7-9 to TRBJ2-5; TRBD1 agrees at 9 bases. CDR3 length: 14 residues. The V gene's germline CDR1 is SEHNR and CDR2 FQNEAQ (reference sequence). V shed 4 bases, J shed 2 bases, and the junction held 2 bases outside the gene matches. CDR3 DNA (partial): TGTGCCAGCAGCTCGACAGGGGGTCAAGAGACC. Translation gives CASSSTGGQET. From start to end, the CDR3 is CASSSTGGQETQYF.

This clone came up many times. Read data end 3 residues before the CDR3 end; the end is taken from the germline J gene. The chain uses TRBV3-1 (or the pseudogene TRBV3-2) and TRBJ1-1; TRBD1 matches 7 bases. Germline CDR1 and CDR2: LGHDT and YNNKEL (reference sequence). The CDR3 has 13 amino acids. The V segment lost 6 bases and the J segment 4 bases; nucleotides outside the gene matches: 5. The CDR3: CASRDRVGTEAFF. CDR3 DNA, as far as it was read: TGTGCCAGCAGAGACAGGGTTGGCACTGAA.

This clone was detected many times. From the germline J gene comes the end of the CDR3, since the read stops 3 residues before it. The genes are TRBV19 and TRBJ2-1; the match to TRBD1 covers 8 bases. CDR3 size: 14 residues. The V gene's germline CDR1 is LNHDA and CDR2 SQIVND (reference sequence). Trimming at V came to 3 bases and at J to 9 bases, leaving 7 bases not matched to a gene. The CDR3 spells CASSMGTGPTEQFF. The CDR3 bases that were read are TGTGCCAGTAGTATGGGGACAGGACCGACTGAG.

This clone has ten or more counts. Incomplete CDR3 DNA: TGCAGGACAGGGGGCGCGGGCGCTGAA. Its translation: CRTGGAGAE. The complete CDR3 sequence is CRTGGAGAEAFF. This chain joins TRBV20-1 and TRBJ1-1; 10 nucleotides line up with TRBD1. The DNA ends 3 residues before the CDR3 does, and the rest of the CDR3 is filled in from the germline J gene. Germline V CDR1 and CDR2: DFQATT, SNEGSKA (reference sequence). The CDR3 covers 12 residues.